The 9 T cell receptor beta chains below all came from one sample that was sequenced in a study of graft-versus-host responses after intestinal transplantation. Which antigens these TCRs recognize remains unknown. Sequencing used immunoSEQ multiplex PCR; TCRdb keeps in-frame clones, though not all of them. The data hold some 86,000 clones, with over 80% observed a single time. The specimen was unstimulated CD8+ T cells sorted from spleen or lymph node cells, collected before intestinal transplant. Receptors were obtained from a human donor who received an intestinal transplant.

The chain employs TRBV6-1 and TRBJ1-5; the D is unclear. CDR1 and CDR2 from the germline V gene are MNHNS and SASEGT. The CDR3 spans 16 residues. Trimming left V 0 bases short and J 9 bases short, with 18 bases between. The DNA of the CDR3 is TGTGCCAGCAGTGAAGCCCCGGGAGACATCGCGGGGCCCCAGCATTTT. It is translated as CASSEAPGDIAGPQHF.

The chain carries TRBV29-1 and TRBJ2-4; 7 bases line up with TRBD2. Germline V gives CDR1 SQVTM, CDR2 ANQGSEA. The CDR3 has 15 residues. Trimming took 4 bases from V and 0 from J; bases not matched to a gene: 6. CDR3 in DNA: TGCAGCGTTGCCGGGGGGAGACTAGCCAAAAACATTCAGTACTTC. This encodes CSVAGGRLAKNIQYF. Based on the CDR3 plus reference TRBV29-1 and TRBJ2-4, the full variable domain is SAVISQKPSRDICQRGTSLTIQCQVDSQVTMMFWYRQQPGQSLTLIATANQGSEATYESGFVIDKFPISRPNLTFSTLTVSNMSPEDSSIYLCSVAGGRLAKNIQYFGAGTRLSVL.

The chain uses TRBV4-1 and TRBJ2-1, with 10 bases identical to TRBD2. The CDR3 totals 17 residues. Looked up from germline, CDR1 is MGHRA and CDR2 is YSYEKL. Trimming at V came to 2 bases and at J to 4 bases, leaving 8 bases not matched to a gene. The CDR3 region has the DNA TGCGCCAGCAGCCAAATGTTAGCTAGCGGGAGATACAATGAGCAGTTCTTC. Residues: CASSQMLASGRYNEQFF.

This rearrangement joins TRBV10-2 to TRBJ1-5; 7 positions agree with TRBD1. V was clipped by 6 bases and J by 5 bases; unmatched bases: 4. The CDR3 is made up of 13 amino acids. In germline, CDR1 is WSHSY, CDR2 SAAADI. CDR3 residues: CASRTGVDQPQHF. DNA for the CDR3: TGCGCCAGCAGAACAGGGGTAGATCAGCCCCAGCATTTT.

The chain employs TRBV19 and TRBJ2-1; no definite D call. CDR1 and CDR2 from the germline V gene are LNHDA and SQIVND (reference sequence). Trimming cost V 4 bases and J 0 bases, with 19 bases left between them. This CDR3 has 18 amino acids. Here the CDR3 DNA reads TGTGCCAGTAGTAGAGACCTTGTGCGGTTAAGCTCCTACAATGAGCAGTTCTTC. Amino acids: CASSRDLVRLSSYNEQFF.

The table lists this clone with a count of one. The J gene is TRBJ2-2, the V gene TRBV2, with D hard to call. Looked up from germline, CDR1 is SNHLY and CDR2 is FYNNEI. This CDR3 region has 12 residues. The germline V and J ends were trimmed by 6 bases and 5 bases, with 7 bases remaining between them. This chain's CDR3 is CASRDSTGELFF. The CDR3 bases are TGTGCCAGCAGGGATTCAACCGGGGAGCTGTTTTTT. The variable domain in full, with the rest retrieved from reference TRBV2 and TRBJ2-2, is EPEVTQTPSHQVTQMGQEVILRCVPISNHLYFYWYRQILGQKVEFLVSFYNNEISEKSEIFDDQFSVERPDGSNFTLKIRSTKLEDSAMYFCASRDSTGELFFGEGSRLTVL.

The chain is built from TRBV19 and TRBJ2-7; 7 bases map to TRBD1. The V gene end was trimmed by 4 bases and the J gene end by 2 bases; junction bases not matched to a gene: 5. This CDR3 region has 14 residues. Germline CDR1 and CDR2: LNHDA and SQIVND (reference sequence). This chain's CDR3 is CASSTDREAYEQYF. For the CDR3, the DNA is TGTGCCAGTAGTACTGACAGGGAAGCCTACGAGCAGTACTTC.

The chain uses TRBV5-6 and TRBJ2-4; 8 nucleotides line up with TRBD1. Trimming took 4 bases from V and 11 from J; bases not matched to a gene: 8. CDR1 is SGHDT and CDR2 is YYEEEE in the germline V gene. The CDR3 covers 13 residues. CDR3 region: CASSPALTGVQYF. The CDR3, as DNA: TGTGCCAGCAGCCCCGCGCTGACAGGGGTTCAGTACTTC.

This rearrangement joins TRBV5-1 to TRBJ1-4, with D possibly matching TRBD1 (5 bases). The germline gives CDR1 SGHRS, CDR2 YFSETQ. Trimming pared 0 bases from V and 0 bases from J, leaving 9 bases between. There are 16 residues in the CDR3. DNA for the CDR3: TGCGCCAGCAGCTTGGCCGGGGCTGCAACTAATGAAAAACTGTTTTTT. As protein: CASSLAGAATNEKLFF.